Sequencing of this T cell receptor beta chain was carried out in a study of CD8 T cells in ankylosing spondylitis. Study observations and caveats: Reportedly, disease-linked clones are significantly enriched in ankylosing spondylitis patients' matched synovial fluid.

The CDR3 length is 18 residues. The germline CDR1 and CDR2 sequences are DFQATT and SNEGSKA (reference sequence). V lost 0 bases to trimming and J lost 2 bases, with 21 bases between them. As for this clonotype: Its antigen remains unidentified.

TCRdb ran MiXCR on the 5' RACE reads and lists one entry per CDR3 protein. The sample lists some 350,000 distinct CDR3 sequences, roughly 14% occurring once. Sequencing used blood, either unsorted or a sorted T cell fraction (not recorded which). The source is a male donor with ankylosing spondylitis or in good health (not recorded which). The V and J genes are TRBV20-1 and TRBJ2-3; possible D gene TRBD1, 6 bases. The CDR3 DNA reads as TGCAGTGCTAGAGATCCCGGTCAGGGGTCCTCTTACACAGATACGCAGTATTTT. Translating gives CSARDPGQGSSYTDTQYF.